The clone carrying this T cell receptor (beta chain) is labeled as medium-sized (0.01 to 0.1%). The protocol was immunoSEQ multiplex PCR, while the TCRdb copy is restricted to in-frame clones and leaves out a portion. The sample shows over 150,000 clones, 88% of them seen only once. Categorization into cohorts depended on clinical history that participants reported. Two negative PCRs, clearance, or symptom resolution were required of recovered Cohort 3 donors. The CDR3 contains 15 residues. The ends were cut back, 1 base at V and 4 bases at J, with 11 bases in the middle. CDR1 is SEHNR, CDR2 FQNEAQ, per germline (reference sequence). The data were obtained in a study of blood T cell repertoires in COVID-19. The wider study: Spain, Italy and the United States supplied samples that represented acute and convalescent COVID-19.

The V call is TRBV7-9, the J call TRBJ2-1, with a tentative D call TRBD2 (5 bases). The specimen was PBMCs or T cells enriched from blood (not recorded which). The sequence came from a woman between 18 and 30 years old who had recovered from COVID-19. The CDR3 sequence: CASSLGPAEYNEQFF. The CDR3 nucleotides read TGTGCCAGCAGCTTAGGTCCAGCGGAGTACAATGAGCAGTTCTTC.